This T cell receptor beta chain derives from a study of regulatory T cells in long-lasting Graves disease. Assembly of TCR beta libraries relied on iRepertoire HTBI primers together with Arm-PCR of CDR3 regions. TCRdb analysed the multiplex PCR reads with MiXCR anew, one entry per CDR3 protein. The table lists 550,000 to 650,000 distinct CDR3 sequences, more than 15% of them singletons. This clonotype has a single count. Specified time point: newly diagnosed GD, antithyroid drugs for less than 3 months. Isolated PBMC RNA provided the starting material for the TCR library. Germline CDR1 reads SEHNR; CDR2 reads FQNEAQ (reference sequence). The CDR3 sequence is 14 residues long. V lost 5 bases and J lost 7; bases outside the gene matches: 7. A further study also used this sample, focusing on T cells in Graves' hyperthyroidism and ophthalmopathy. That study reports: No ophthalmopathy progression within 18 months constituted stable Graves' hyperthyroidism.

The chain joins TRBV7-9 to TRBJ2-1, with TRBD2 matching 8 bases. This receptor was obtained from a man younger than 35 with Graves disease. The starting material was peripheral blood mononuclear cells (PBMCs), obtained at new diagnosis, from a patient treated with antithyroid drugs. In DNA, the CDR3 is TGTGCCAGCAGCGAGACTAGCGAGAAGAATGAGCAGTTCTTC. This gives the protein CASSETSEKNEQFF.